Listed below are T cell receptor beta chains from one sample, sequenced in a study of PD-L1 blockade in urothelial cancer. The data were produced by immunoSEQ multiplex PCR, yet TCRdb's version contains in-frame clones alone and is incomplete. The sample yields some 84,000 clones, roughly 90% seen once. This material consisted of PBMCs, taken around atezolizumab (anti-PD-L1) treatment. The receptor source for this set is a woman in her 70s with urothelial cancer. Both conserved end residues are trimmed from each CDR3. D genes are given only for firm matches. The size of a clone is reported for some rows only, either as once, few or many, or as a class for expanded clones.

j_gene,abundance,v_gene,d_gene,CDR3aa
TRBJ1-1,-,TRBV28,TRBD1,ASSPRTGGARTEAF
TRBJ1-3,-,TRBV11-3,-,ASSLDRTESSGNTIY
TRBJ2-3,-,TRBV7-9,TRBD2,ASSTGLAAGTDTQY
TRBJ2-1,few,TRBV2,TRBD1,ASRKTGSSYNEQF
TRBJ1-4,once,TRBV21-1,-,ASSFGQGRANEKLF
TRBJ2-1,-,TRBV9,TRBD2,ASSPGGTQYNEQF
TRBJ2-7,-,TRBV5-6,TRBD1,ASSFQGAAYEQY
TRBJ1-4,few,TRBV7-9,-,ASSLFGSNEKLF
TRBJ2-1,-,TRBV15,-,ATSRDIGLL
TRBJ2-7,-,TRBV30,TRBD2,AWSVGAGVDEQY
TRBJ1-1,-,TRBV5-1,TRBD1,ASSSASTTGRNTEAF
TRBJ2-2,-,TRBV30,-,AWSVLTTGELF
TRBJ2-2,-,TRBV18,-,ASSLPNRDTGELF
TRBJ1-6,once,TRBV2,-,ASSTLTGSPLH
TRBJ2-2,-,TRBV5-6,-,ASSLDYSRGNTGELF
TRBJ2-7,-,TRBV7-9,TRBD1,ASSLPVTGVNEQY
TRBJ2-1,few,TRBV2,TRBD2,ASFPGLAGGSNEQF
TRBJ1-1,-,TRBV7-8,-,ASSSTYSTEAF
TRBJ2-7,-,TRBV11-3,TRBD1,ASSLGGQAYEQY
TRBJ1-1,once,TRBV5-1,TRBD1,ASSLVGTGMIEAF
TRBJ1-5,-,TRBV19,-,ASSIAGNQPQH
TRBJ2-4,once,TRBV10-3,TRBD1,AISDSDRALIKNIQY
TRBJ1-4,-,TRBV25-1,TRBD1,ASSDPLQGLGEKLF
TRBJ1-4,few,TRBV6-1,-,ASSERVVRGTNEKLF
TRBJ2-3,-,TRBV5-6,-,ASSRFGRRASDTQY
TRBJ2-2,-,TRBV6-6,TRBD1,ASSQTTGQGPGELF
TRBJ2-6,-,TRBV27,-,VSSPLSGANVLT
TRBJ2-2,-,TRBV10-3,TRBD2,AIRSGGGMNTGELF
TRBJ1-2,few,TRBV10-2,-,ASIQNTANYGYT
TRBJ2-1,once,TRBV29-1,-,SHGATSYNEQF
TRBJ1-5,-,TRBV7-2,-,ASSPPGLANQPQH
TRBJ2-7,-,TRBV6-5,-,ASSYGGAGVGYEQY
TRBJ2-5,-,TRBV27,TRBD1,ASRRTGGETQY
TRBJ2-7,-,TRBV2,TRBD2,ASSDPSGNTYEQY
TRBJ1-2,few,TRBV18,TRBD1,ASSRDRGDGYT
TRBJ2-7,-,TRBV7-8,TRBD2,ASSALAGAQYEQY